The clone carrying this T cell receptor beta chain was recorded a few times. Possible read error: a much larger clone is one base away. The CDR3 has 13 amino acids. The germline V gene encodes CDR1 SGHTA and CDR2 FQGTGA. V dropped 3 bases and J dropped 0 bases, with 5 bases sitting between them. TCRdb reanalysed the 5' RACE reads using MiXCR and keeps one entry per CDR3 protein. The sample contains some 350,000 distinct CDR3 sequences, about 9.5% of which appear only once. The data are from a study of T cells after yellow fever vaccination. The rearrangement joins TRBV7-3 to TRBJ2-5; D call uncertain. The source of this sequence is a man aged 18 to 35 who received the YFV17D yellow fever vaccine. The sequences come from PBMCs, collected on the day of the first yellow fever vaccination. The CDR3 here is CASSFNHQETQYF. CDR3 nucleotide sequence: TGTGCCAGCAGCTTTAATCACCAAGAGACCCAGTACTTC.